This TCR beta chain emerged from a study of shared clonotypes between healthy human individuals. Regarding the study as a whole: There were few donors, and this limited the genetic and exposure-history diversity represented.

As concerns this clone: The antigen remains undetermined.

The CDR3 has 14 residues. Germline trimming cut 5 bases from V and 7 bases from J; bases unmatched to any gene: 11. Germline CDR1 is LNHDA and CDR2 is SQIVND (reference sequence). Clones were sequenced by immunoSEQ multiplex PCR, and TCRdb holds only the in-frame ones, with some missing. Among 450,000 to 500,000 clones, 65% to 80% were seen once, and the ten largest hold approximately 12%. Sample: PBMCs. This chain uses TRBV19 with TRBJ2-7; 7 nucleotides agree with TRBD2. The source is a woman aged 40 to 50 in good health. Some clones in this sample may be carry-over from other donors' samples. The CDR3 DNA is TGTGCCAGTAGTGGCCGCGGGGGAGTAGAGGAGCAGTACTTC. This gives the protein CASSGRGGVEEQYF.